Below, 31 T cell receptor beta chains from the same sample are listed, as sequenced in a study of cytomegalovirus exposure and HLA in healthy donors. The PCR used 60 Vbeta and 13 Jbeta primers. Data came from immunoSEQ multiplex PCR; TCRdb stores just in-frame clones and leaves some out. The sample has around 70,000 clones, roughly 70% seen once; the top ten hold around 10%. The sample comprised PBMCs. The source of these receptors is a middle-aged woman in good health and CMV-seropositive.

The chain has TRBV9 and TRBJ2-7; 8 bases agree with TRBD2. V shed 4 bases and J 6 bases; nucleotides not matched to a gene: 6. This CDR3 region has 13 residues. Germline V gene sequence: CDR1 SGDLS, CDR2 YYNGEE. The CDR3 nucleotides are TGTGCCAGCAGCCCAACGGGGGGGAGCGAGCAGTACTTC. Its translation is CASSPTGGSEQYF.

The rearrangement joins TRBV5-6 to TRBJ2-5, with D perhaps TRBD2 (6 bases). Germline V gene lookup returns CDR1 SGHDT and CDR2 YYEEEE. Trimming shortened V by 4 bases and J by 7 bases, and 14 bases separated the two germline ends. The CDR3 is 13 residues long. CDR3 in amino acids: CASSATSWGTQYF. CDR3 nucleotides: TGTGCCAGCAGCGCTACTAGCTGGGGGACCCAGTACTTC.

This clone was recorded a few times. The genes are TRBV6-1 and TRBJ2-3; 8 nucleotides line up with TRBD1. V gave up 4 bases and J gave up 3 bases; unmatched junction bases: 6. The length of the CDR3 is 15 residues. The germline V gene has CDR1 MNHNS and CDR2 SASEGT. The CDR3 loop reads CASSVDRGRTDTQYF. The CDR3 nucleotides are TGTGCCAGCAGTGTAGACAGGGGAAGGACAGATACGCAGTATTTT.

The V gene is TRBV2, the J gene TRBJ1-2, with a tentative D call TRBD1 (6 bases). Trimming removed 6 bases at V and 2 bases at J, with 13 bases between. The CDR3 consists of 14 residues. The germline gives CDR1 SNHLY, CDR2 FYNNEI. CDR3 DNA sequence: TGTGCCAGCAGCGCACAGGGAGCCAACTATGGCTACACCTTC. It encodes CASSAQGANYGYTF.

The chain is built from TRBV10-3 and TRBJ2-5; D perhaps matches TRBD1 (6 bases). This CDR3 has 14 amino acids. Germline values: CDR1 ENHRY, CDR2 SYGVKD. V was clipped by 6 bases and J by 5 bases, with 16 bases between them. CDR3 protein: CAIRKDSGVETQYF. CDR3 nucleotide sequence: TGTGCCATCAGAAAAGATTCAGGGGTTGAGACCCAGTACTTC.

This clone was counted once. The chain carries TRBV6-1 and TRBJ2-3; D is perhaps TRBD1 (5 bases). The CDR3 totals 14 residues. Germline V gives CDR1 MNHNS, CDR2 SASEGT. Trimming removed 6 bases from V and 2 bases from J, with 12 bases in between. DNA of the CDR3: TGTGCCAGCAGAGAATCAGGGCCCACAGATACGCAGTATTTT. Translation: CASRESGPTDTQYF.

V usage is TRBV29-1 and J usage is TRBJ2-3, with TRBD1 matching over 10 bases. The germline V gene encodes CDR1 SQVTM and CDR2 ANQGSEA. There are 14 residues in the CDR3. V shed 4 bases and J 5 bases; nucleotides not matched to a gene: 6. The CDR3, as DNA: TGCAGCGTTGGTTGGGACAGGGGCCGAGATACGCAGTATTTT. Translated: CSVGWDRGRDTQYF.

Worth noting for this clone: Distinct nucleotide sequences in the sample also encode this CDR3. The genes are TRBV6-4 and TRBJ1-1; 8 nucleotides agree with TRBD1. The trim removed 6 bases at V and 3 bases at J, leaving 3 bases unmatched. The CDR3 runs to 13 residues. CDR1 is MRHNA, CDR2 SNTAGT, per germline. CDR3: CASSLTGDTEAFF. Here the CDR3 DNA reads TGTGCCAGCAGCTTGACAGGGGACACTGAAGCTTTCTTT.

The chain carries TRBV11-1 and TRBJ1-6; D is unresolved. Trimming pared 5 bases from V and 8 bases from J, leaving 13 bases between. The germline CDR1 and CDR2 sequences are SGHAT and FQDESV (reference sequence). The CDR3 length is 14 residues. DNA for the CDR3: TGTGCCAGCAGCCCCTCGGGGTCGGATTCACCCCTCCACTTT. Translating gives CASSPSGSDSPLHF.

In its sample, this clone was seen a few times. The chain uses TRBV5-8 and TRBJ1-1, with 9 bases that match TRBD1. From germline, CDR1 is SGHTS and CDR2 YDEGEE. The length of the CDR3 is 15 residues. The V and J ends lost 1 base and 1 base, in that order; junction bases with no gene match: 2. In DNA, the CDR3 is TGTGCCAGCAGCTTGATGGGACAGGGGAACACTGAAGCTTTCTTT. This encodes CASSLMGQGNTEAFF.

This clone was seen only once. This sequence joins TRBV7-9 and TRBJ1-1; D possibly corresponds to TRBD1 (5 bases). The CDR3 consists of 15 residues. V was trimmed by 6 bases and J by 3 bases, leaving 17 bases between them. Germline CDR1 reads SEHNR; CDR2 reads FQNEAQ (reference sequence). The CDR3 region has the DNA TGTGCCAGCAGTCCCGGGGCGGGGATGGACACTGAAGCTTTCTTT. Translating it yields CASSPGAGMDTEAFF.

V and J are TRBV18 and TRBJ1-2, with D perhaps matching TRBD1 (6 bases). The germline gives CDR1 KGHSH, CDR2 LQKENI. This CDR3 contains 14 residues. The germline V and J ends were trimmed by 2 bases and 5 bases, with 12 bases remaining between them. The CDR3 DNA sequence: TGTGCCAGCTCACCAGGACAGAATGGGTATGGCTACACCTTC. Its protein product is CASSPGQNGYGYTF.

This sequence joins TRBV5-1 and TRBJ2-1; 9 bases are shared with TRBD2. Germline CDR1 is SGHRS and CDR2 is YFSETQ. The trim removed 0 bases at V and 8 bases at J, leaving 9 bases unmatched. This CDR3 is built from 16 residues. The CDR3 DNA is TGCGCCAGCAGCTTGGCCCTGGGACTAGCTGCCGATGAGCAGTTCTTC. Its protein product is CASSLALGLAADEQFF. Full variable domain (rest looked up from reference TRBV5-1 and TRBJ2-1): KAGVTQTPRYLIKTRGQQVTLSCSPISGHRSVSWYQQTPGQGLQFLFEYFSETQRNKGNFPGRFSGRQFSNSRSEMNVSTLELGDSALYLCASSLALGLAADEQFFGPGTRLTVL.

The chain couples TRBV9 to TRBJ1-4, with D hard to call. This CDR3 has 14 amino acids. The V end lost 6 bases, the J end lost 0 bases, and 9 bases lay between the germline ends. Germline CDR1 and CDR2: SGDLS and YYNGEE. The CDR3 loop is CASTTGATNEKLFF. CDR3 DNA sequence: TGTGCCAGCACAACGGGTGCAACTAATGAAAAACTGTTTTTT.

A single count supports this clone. The chain links TRBV4-1 to TRBJ2-1, with TRBD2 matching 12 bases. V shed 5 bases and J 8 bases; nucleotides not matched to a gene: 10. The CDR3 covers 16 residues. The germline V gene has CDR1 MGHRA and CDR2 YSYEKL. The DNA of the CDR3 is TGCGCCAGCAGCGAATCTAGCGGGGGGGCCCCCGATGAGCAGTTCTTC. It specifies CASSESSGGAPDEQFF.

The gene calls are TRBV5-1 and TRBJ2-3; 10 nucleotides agree with TRBD2. V shed 3 bases, J shed 0 bases, and the junction held 4 bases outside the gene matches. CDR1 is SGHRS and CDR2 is YFSETQ in the germline V gene. The CDR3 has 16 amino acids. The DNA for the CDR3 is TGCGCCAGCAGCTGGGTAGCGGGGGGTAGCACAGATACGCAGTATTTT. Protein: CASSWVAGGSTDTQYF.

This clone was detected only a few times. This sequence joins TRBV6-4 and TRBJ2-5, with TRBD2 as a possible D gene (6 bases). V gave up 7 bases and J gave up 3 bases, with 21 bases separating them. CDR1 MRHNA and CDR2 SNTAGT come from the germline V gene. The CDR3 runs 16 residues. The CDR3 loop is CASIREQRRDEETQYF. CDR3 bases: TGTGCCAGCATCCGGGAGCAGAGGCGAGACGAAGAGACCCAGTACTTC.

The chain has TRBV7-3 and TRBJ1-1; 8 bases fit TRBD1. From germline, CDR1 is SGHTA and CDR2 FQGTGA. This CDR3 spans 15 amino acids. With 0 bases clipped from V and 3 bases from J, the junction kept 3 bases outside the gene matches. The CDR3 protein is CASSLTPGGYTEAFF. In nucleotides, the CDR3 is TGTGCCAGCAGCTTAACTCCAGGGGGCTACACTGAAGCTTTCTTT.

The gene calls are TRBV15 and TRBJ2-5; 7 bases fit TRBD2. Looked up from germline, CDR1 is LNHNV and CDR2 is YYDKDF (reference sequence). With 3 bases clipped from V and 11 bases from J, the junction kept 15 bases outside the gene matches. The CDR3 sequence is 15 residues long. CDR3 amino acids: CATSRGGEYESEQYF. The CDR3 DNA reads as TGTGCCACCAGCAGGGGAGGGGAATATGAGTCGGAGCAGTACTTC. The full variable domain, in which reference TRBV15 and TRBJ2-5 provide the parts outside the CDR3, is DAMVIQNPRYQVTQFGKPVTLSCSQTLNHNVMYWYQQKSSQAPKLLFHYYDKDFNNEADTPDNFQSRRPNTSFCFLDIRSPGLGDTAMYLCATSRGGEYESEQYFGPGTRLLVL.

This clone is medium-sized. J is TRBJ1-4 and V is TRBV4-2; 10 bases line up with TRBD1. Trimming cost V 0 bases and J 8 bases; bases outside gene matches: 6. CDR1 and CDR2 from the germline V gene are LGHNA and YNFKEQ. The CDR3 covers 16 residues. The DNA of the CDR3 is TGTGCCAGCAGCCAAGATACCGGGACAGGGGAAGAAAAACTGTTTTTT. Its translation is CASSQDTGTGEEKLFF.

J is TRBJ1-2 and V is TRBV6-1, with D uncertain. Trimming left V 1 base short and J 5 bases short, with 8 bases between. The CDR3 is 13 residues long. Germline V gene sequence: CDR1 MNHNS, CDR2 SASEGT. CDR3 amino acids: CASSEGVNYGYTF. The DNA for the CDR3 is TGTGCCAGCAGTGAAGGTGTAAATTATGGCTACACCTTC.

The rearrangement uses TRBV27 and TRBJ2-1; TRBD2 agrees at 12 bases. The V gene end was trimmed by 2 bases and the J gene end by 8 bases; junction bases not matched to a gene: 7. This CDR3 is 16 amino acids long. CDR1 is MNHEY and CDR2 is SMNVEV in the germline V gene (reference sequence). The CDR3 nucleotides read TGTGCCAGCAGTTTAGGTTCTAGCGGGGGGGGTCATGAGCAGTTCTTC. Its protein product is CASSLGSSGGGHEQFF.

V gene TRBV6-1 combines with J gene TRBJ1-5; D perhaps matches TRBD1 (5 bases). CDR1 MNHNS and CDR2 SASEGT come from the germline V gene. The CDR3 loop spans 16 amino acids. The V gene lost 3 bases and the J gene lost 2 bases, with 14 bases spanning the gap. CDR3 amino acids: CASSEGGYRGNQPQHF. DNA of the CDR3: TGTGCCAGCAGTGAGGGGGGGTATCGGGGCAATCAGCCCCAGCATTTT.

The chain carries TRBV5-1 and TRBJ2-3, with 8 bases that match TRBD2. After removal of 6 bases from V and 2 bases from J, the junction contained 8 bases not matched to a gene. In germline, CDR1 is SGHRS, CDR2 YFSETQ. There are 15 residues in the CDR3. The CDR3 bases are TGCGCCAGCAACGGGGGGGGATTAATCACAGATACGCAGTATTTT. Translating it yields CASNGGGLITDTQYF.

This clone was observed once. The chain couples TRBV29-1 to TRBJ2-5, with D perhaps TRBD1 (5 bases). The CDR3 runs 17 residues. V lost 7 bases and J 1 base, leaving 25 bases between the germline ends. The V gene's germline CDR1 is SQVTM and CDR2 ANQGSEA. CDR3 sequence reads: CSAGPRGAAVFQETQYF. DNA of the CDR3: TGCAGCGCCGGGCCAAGGGGCGCCGCAGTTTTCCAAGAGACCCAGTACTTC.

The chain joins TRBV7-6 to TRBJ1-2, with D maybe TRBD1 (5 bases). Germline assignment: CDR1 SGHVS and CDR2 FNYEAQ. The CDR3 has 14 amino acids. V was clipped by 1 base and J by 4 bases, with 10 bases between them. The CDR3 spells CASSLGRETYGYTF. The CDR3 nucleotides read TGTGCCAGCAGCTTAGGCAGGGAAACCTATGGCTACACCTTC.

The sample holds a few counts of this clone. The J gene is TRBJ2-7, the V gene TRBV6-1; TRBD1 aligns across 9 bases. CDR1 MNHNS and CDR2 SASEGT come from the germline V gene. The CDR3 sequence is 14 residues long. V lost 3 bases to trimming and J lost 3 bases; unmatched junction nucleotides: 3. This CDR3 reads CASSDWGQGYEQYF. DNA for the CDR3: TGTGCCAGCAGTGATTGGGGACAGGGCTACGAGCAGTACTTC.

The chain combines TRBV7-8 with TRBJ1-5; D remains ambiguous. This CDR3 spans 14 amino acids. Trimming stripped 5 bases from V and 2 bases from J, with 10 bases between. CDR1 SGHVS and CDR2 FQNEAQ come from the germline V gene. The CDR3 sequence: CASSLDKGNQPQHF. The DNA for the CDR3 is TGTGCCAGCAGCCTCGACAAAGGCAATCAGCCCCAGCATTTT.

The chain uses TRBV19 and TRBJ2-3; tentative D call: TRBD2 (6 bases). CDR1 and CDR2 from the germline V gene are LNHDA and SQIVND (reference sequence). Trimming stripped 6 bases from V and 2 bases from J, with 18 bases between. This CDR3 is 16 amino acids long. DNA for the CDR3: TGTGCCAGTAGGAACTTAAGCGGACTATTCACAGATACGCAGTATTTT. Translation: CASRNLSGLFTDTQYF. Full variable domain (rest looked up from reference TRBV19 and TRBJ2-3): DGGITQSPKYLFRKEGQNVTLSCEQNLNHDAMYWYRQDPGQGLRLIYYSQIVNDFQKGDIAEGYSVSREKKESFPLTVTSAQKNPTAFYLCASRNLSGLFTDTQYFGPGTRLTVL.

The J gene is TRBJ2-2, the V gene TRBV2, with 7 bases that match TRBD1. The V gene end was trimmed by 6 bases and the J gene end by 0 bases; junction bases not matched to a gene: 7. The CDR3 has 16 amino acids. Germline CDR1 and CDR2: SNHLY and FYNNEI. Here the CDR3 DNA reads TGTGCCAGCAGCTCACAGGGGAGTTCGAACACCGGGGAGCTGTTTTTT. This translates into CASSSQGSSNTGELFF.

Only one count was recorded for this clone. The chain recombines TRBV6-1 with TRBJ2-7, with 9 positions matching TRBD2. V trimming: 2 bases; J trimming: 0 bases; junction bases outside the gene matches: 2. CDR1 is MNHNS, CDR2 SASEGT, per germline. The CDR3 extends over 15 amino acids. The chain's CDR3 is CASSELAGASYEQYF. CDR3 coding DNA: TGTGCCAGCAGTGAATTAGCGGGGGCCTCCTACGAGCAGTACTTC.